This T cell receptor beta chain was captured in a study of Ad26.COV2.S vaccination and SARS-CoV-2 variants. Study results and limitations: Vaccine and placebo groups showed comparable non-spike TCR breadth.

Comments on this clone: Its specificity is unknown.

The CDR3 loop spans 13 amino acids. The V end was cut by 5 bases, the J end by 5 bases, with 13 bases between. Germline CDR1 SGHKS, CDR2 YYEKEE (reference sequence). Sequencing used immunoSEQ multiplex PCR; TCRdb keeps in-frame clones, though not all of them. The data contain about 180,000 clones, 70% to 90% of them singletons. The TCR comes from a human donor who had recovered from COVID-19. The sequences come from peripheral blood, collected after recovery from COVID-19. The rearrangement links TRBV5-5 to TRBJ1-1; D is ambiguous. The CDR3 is CASSREGSTEAFF. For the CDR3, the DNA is TGTGCCAGCAGTCGGGAGGGAAGTACTGAAGCTTTCTTT.